One T cell receptor beta chain is described in this entry. This sample is part of a study of blood T cell repertoires in COVID-19. Study-level information: Acute-phase and convalescent COVID-19 samples originated in the United States, Italy and Spain.

This CDR3 comprises 13 residues. Germline-derived CDR1 and CDR2 are SQVTM and ANQGSEA. The V end lost 5 bases, the J end lost 0 bases, and 11 bases lay between the germline ends. Patients at the Seattle site were enrolled during active infection and followed longitudinally. Under the authors' procedure: Amplification of reference gene primers provided the estimated nucleated cell counts. Here immunoSEQ multiplex PCR was the method, and the copy in TCRdb shows in-frame clones only, minus some. V, J and clone size are those of that table, while D and trimming were read from the DNA. Of around 210,000 clones in the sample, approximately 85% were seen once.

The material sequenced was peripheral blood. The TCR was taken from a man over 45 with COVID-19, enrolled during active disease. The rearrangement uses TRBV29-1 and TRBJ2-7, with a possible D match to TRBD1 (6 bases). The CDR3 DNA is TGCAGCGTTCTCGACAGGAGCTCCTACGAGCAGTACTTC. Its protein product is CSVLDRSSYEQYF.